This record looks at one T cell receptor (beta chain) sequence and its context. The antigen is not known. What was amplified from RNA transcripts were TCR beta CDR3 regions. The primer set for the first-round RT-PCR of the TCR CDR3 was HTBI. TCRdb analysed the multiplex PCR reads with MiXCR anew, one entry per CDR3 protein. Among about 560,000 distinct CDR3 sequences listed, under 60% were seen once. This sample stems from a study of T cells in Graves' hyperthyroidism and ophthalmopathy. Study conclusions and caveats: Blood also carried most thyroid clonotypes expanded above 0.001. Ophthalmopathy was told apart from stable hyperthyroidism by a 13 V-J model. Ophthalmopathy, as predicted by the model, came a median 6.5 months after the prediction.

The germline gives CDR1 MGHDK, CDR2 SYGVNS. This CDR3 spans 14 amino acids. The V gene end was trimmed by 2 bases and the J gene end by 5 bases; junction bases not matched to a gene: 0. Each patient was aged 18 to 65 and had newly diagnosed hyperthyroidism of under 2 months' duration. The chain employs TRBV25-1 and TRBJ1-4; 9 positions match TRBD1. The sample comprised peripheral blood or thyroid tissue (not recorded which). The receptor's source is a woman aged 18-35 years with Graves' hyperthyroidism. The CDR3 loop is CASSETGGNEKLFF. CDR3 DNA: TGTGCCAGCAGTGAAACAGGGGGCAATGAAAAACTGTTTTTT.